This T cell receptor beta chain was found in a study of CD8 T cells in ankylosing spondylitis. MiXCR was run by TCRdb on the 5' RACE reads, yielding one entry per CDR3 protein. The sample lists roughly 180,000 distinct CDR3 sequences, 8.5% to 10% occurring once. This clonotype showed up many times. Sequencing was carried out using blood, either unsorted or a sorted T cell fraction (not recorded which). The TCR comes from a female donor with ankylosing spondylitis or in good health (not recorded which).

In nucleotides, the CDR3 is TGTGCCATCAGCGCTCCGGGACTAAGCACAGATACGCAGTATTTT. Its protein is CAISAPGLSTDTQYF. V is TRBV10-3 and J is TRBJ2-3; 7 bases fit TRBD2. The CDR3 consists of 15 residues. J lost 0 bases, V lost 6 bases, and 6 bases had no gene match. CDR1 and CDR2 from the germline V gene are ENHRY and SYGVKD.